The present TCR beta chain was sequenced within a study of response to subunit inactivated influenza vaccine. General study findings and limits: Few additional T cells are recruited per seasonal influenza vaccination, authors suggested.

MiXCR, applied by TCRdb to the RT-PCR reads, yields one record per CDR3 protein. The sample includes approximately 230,000 distinct CDR3 sequences, over 9% of them seen just once. Worth noting for this clonotype: Its target is not known.

The CDR3 is made up of 11 amino acids. J lost 6 bases, V lost 7 bases, and 6 bases had no gene match. The germline CDR1 and CDR2 sequences are SQVTM and ANQGSEA. This receptor was obtained from a man in his fifties who received an inactivated influenza vaccine. Source: non-naive T cells sorted from PBMCs, taken 14 to 15 days before vaccination. The chain employs TRBV29-1 and TRBJ2-7; 7 nucleotides align to TRBD2. The CDR3: CSAGLDGEQYF. CDR3 DNA: TGCAGCGCCGGACTAGACGGCGAGCAGTACTTC.